The source of this T cell receptor (beta chain) is a study of regulatory T cells in long-lasting Graves disease. General study results and limits: Favored gene segments in persistent disease were TRBV28, TRBJ1-2 and TRBJ2-5. TCR diversity in persistent Graves' patients was below that of newly diagnosed ones.

The germline V gene encodes CDR1 SNHLY and CDR2 FYNNEI. This CDR3 comprises 13 residues. Trimming removed 6 bases from V and 2 bases from J; junction bases left unmatched: 4. TCR beta libraries were built with iRepertoire HTBI primers and Arm-PCR of CDR3 regions. One entry per CDR3 protein, called by TCRdb with MiXCR from the multiplex PCR reads. Of under 250,000 distinct CDR3 sequences listed, roughly a fifth are singletons. Specified time point: newly diagnosed GD, antithyroid drugs for less than 3 months. Isolated PBMC RNA provided the starting material for the TCR library. The table lists this clonotype with many counts. Its antigen is still unknown. These data were likewise used in another study, on T cells in Graves' hyperthyroidism and ophthalmopathy.

The TCR originated in a woman aged 25-40 years with Graves disease. The starting material was peripheral blood mononuclear cells (PBMCs), obtained at new diagnosis, from a patient treated with antithyroid drugs. The rearrangement uses TRBV2 and TRBJ2-7; 7 nucleotides agree with TRBD1. In DNA form, the CDR3 reads TGTGCCAGCAGAGGGGACAGCACCTACGAGCAGTACTTC. Amino acids: CASRGDSTYEQYF.